These T cell receptor beta chains were read from a single sample in a study of shared clonotypes between healthy human individuals. Using immunoSEQ multiplex PCR, the repertoire was profiled, and TCRdb retains in-frame clones only, with some absent. The data contain about 2 million clones, over 85% of them seen just once; the ten biggest clones take up 1.2%. Sequencing was done on a sample of naive CD8+ T cells sorted from blood. The source is a man younger than 35 in good health. Both conserved end residues are part of each CDR3. D genes are given only for firm matches. Clone size is shown for a subset of rows, as once, few, many or a class of expanded clone.

clone size: .; V gene: TRBV14; D gene: .; CDR3 length: 13; J gene: TRBJ2-7; CDR3 protein: CASSQGGDYEQYF; CDR3 DNA: TGTGCCAGCAGCCAAGGGGGAGACTACGAGCAGTACTTC
clone size: .; V gene: TRBV28; D gene: .; CDR3 length: 14; J gene: TRBJ2-2; CDR3 protein: CASSFNRNTGELFF; CDR3 DNA: TGTGCCAGCAGTTTTAACAGAAACACCGGGGAGCTGTTTTTT
clone size: .; V gene: TRBV5-1; D gene: TRBD2; CDR3 length: 17; J gene: TRBJ2-1; CDR3 protein: CASSSGLAGEHYNEQFF; CDR3 DNA: TGCGCCAGCAGCTCGGGACTAGCGGGAGAACACTACAATGAGCAGTTCTTC
clone size: .; V gene: TRBV14; D gene: TRBD1; CDR3 length: 15; J gene: TRBJ1-2; CDR3 protein: CASSQVQGAPYGYTF; CDR3 DNA: TGTGCCAGCAGCCAAGTACAGGGGGCGCCGTATGGCTACACCTTC
clone size: .; V gene: TRBV2; D gene: .; CDR3 length: 15; J gene: TRBJ1-2; CDR3 protein: CASSEPGSTGRANTF; CDR3 DNA: TGTGCCAGCAGTGAACCGGGCTCCACTGGGAGGGCTAACACCTTC
clone size: .; V gene: TRBV5-6; D gene: .; CDR3 length: 12; J gene: TRBJ2-3; CDR3 protein: CASSSYSGPQYF; CDR3 DNA: TGTGCCAGCAGTTCTTACTCGGGTCCGCAGTATTTT
clone size: .; V gene: TRBV5-1; D gene: TRBD2; CDR3 length: 15; J gene: TRBJ2-5; CDR3 protein: CASSPLAGGDETQYF; CDR3 DNA: TGCGCCAGCAGCCCGTTAGCGGGAGGGGATGAGACCCAGTACTTC
clone size: .; V gene: TRBV6-1; D gene: .; CDR3 length: 13; J gene: TRBJ2-7; CDR3 protein: CASSDRTVDEQYF; CDR3 DNA: TGTGCCAGCAGTGATAGGACAGTCGACGAGCAGTACTTC
clone size: .; V gene: TRBV7-8; D gene: .; CDR3 length: 16; J gene: TRBJ1-6; CDR3 protein: CASSLESIWDNSPLHF; CDR3 DNA: TGTGCCAGCAGCCTAGAATCAATATGGGATAATTCACCCCTCCACTTT
clone size: .; V gene: TRBV7-7; D gene: .; CDR3 length: 15; J gene: TRBJ2-1; CDR3 protein: CASSLGGASYNEQFF; CDR3 DNA: TGTGCTAGCAGCTTGGGCGGGGCCTCCTACAATGAGCAGTTCTTC
clone size: .; V gene: TRBV27; D gene: TRBD1; CDR3 length: 15; J gene: TRBJ1-5; CDR3 protein: CASSSAGQGNVPQHF; CDR3 DNA: TGTGCCAGCAGTTCCGCGGGACAGGGAAATGTGCCCCAGCATTTT
clone size: .; V gene: TRBV4-1; D gene: .; CDR3 length: 14; J gene: TRBJ1-5; CDR3 protein: CASSQVYSNQPQHF; CDR3 DNA: TGCGCCAGCAGCCAGGTTTATAGCAATCAGCCCCAGCATTTT
clone size: .; V gene: TRBV6-5; D gene: .; CDR3 length: 14; J gene: TRBJ1-2; CDR3 protein: CASSYSPRDYGYTF; CDR3 DNA: TGTGCCAGCAGTTACTCGCCCCGGGACTATGGCTACACCTTC
clone size: .; V gene: TRBV11-2; D gene: .; CDR3 length: 14; J gene: TRBJ1-2; CDR3 protein: CASTPPQGGYGYTF; CDR3 DNA: TGTGCCAGCACCCCCCCACAGGGTGGCTATGGCTACACCTTC
clone size: .; V gene: TRBV27; D gene: .; CDR3 length: 15; J gene: TRBJ2-2; CDR3 protein: CASSLSPGAPGELFF; CDR3 DNA: TGTGCCAGCAGTTTAAGTCCGGGGGCGCCCGGGGAGCTGTTTTTT
clone size: once; V gene: TRBV5-1; D gene: TRBD2; CDR3 length: 14; J gene: TRBJ2-7; CDR3 protein: CASSFAGGPYEQYF; CDR3 DNA: TGCGCCAGCAGTTTTGCGGGAGGGCCCTACGAGCAGTACTTC
clone size: .; V gene: TRBV7-9; D gene: .; CDR3 length: 15; J gene: TRBJ2-3; CDR3 protein: CASSPRRGATDTQYF; CDR3 DNA: TGTGCCAGCAGCCCCAGACGGGGAGCCACAGATACGCAGTATTTT
clone size: .; V gene: TRBV4-3; D gene: TRBD1; CDR3 length: 15; J gene: TRBJ2-7; CDR3 protein: CASSHDRGPLYEQYF; CDR3 DNA: TGCGCCAGCAGCCACGACAGGGGCCCCCTCTACGAGCAGTACTTC
clone size: .; V gene: TRBV11-2; D gene: .; CDR3 length: 15; J gene: TRBJ2-7; CDR3 protein: CASRIGVGPFYEQYF; CDR3 DNA: TGTGCCAGCAGGATCGGAGTAGGGCCGTTCTACGAGCAGTACTTC
clone size: .; V gene: TRBV10-3; D gene: .; CDR3 length: 15; J gene: TRBJ1-5; CDR3 protein: CAISESTDRNQPQHF; CDR3 DNA: TGTGCCATCAGTGAGTCGACAGACCGGAATCAGCCCCAGCATTTT
clone size: once; V gene: TRBV27; D gene: .; CDR3 length: 13; J gene: TRBJ2-7; CDR3 protein: CASSSLLSGEQYF; CDR3 DNA: TGTGCCAGCTCGTCTCTCCTCTCCGGCGAGCAGTACTTC
clone size: .; V gene: TRBV18; D gene: .; CDR3 length: 15; J gene: TRBJ2-7; CDR3 protein: CASSPPPGESYEQYF; CDR3 DNA: TGTGCCAGCTCACCCCCCCCGGGTGAGTCCTACGAGCAGTACTTC
clone size: .; V gene: TRBV5-6; D gene: .; CDR3 length: 17; J gene: TRBJ1-3; CDR3 protein: CASSLRDLPSSGNTIYF; CDR3 DNA: TGTGCCAGCAGCTTGCGGGATCTACCGAGCTCTGGAAACACCATATATTTT
clone size: .; V gene: TRBV7-9; D gene: .; CDR3 length: 14; J gene: TRBJ2-7; CDR3 protein: CASSDRDKSYEQYF; CDR3 DNA: TGTGCCAGCAGCGACCGGGACAAATCCTACGAGCAGTACTTC
clone size: few; V gene: TRBV4-1; D gene: .; CDR3 length: 13; J gene: TRBJ1-1; CDR3 protein: CASSQERATEAFF; CDR3 DNA: TGCGCCAGCAGCCAAGAGAGAGCGACAGAAGCTTTCTTT
clone size: .; V gene: TRBV6-1; D gene: .; CDR3 length: 14; J gene: TRBJ2-7; CDR3 protein: CASSEGRAVYEQYF; CDR3 DNA: TGTGCCAGCAGTGAAGGCAGGGCTGTGTACGAGCAGTACTTC
clone size: .; V gene: TRBV4-1; D gene: .; CDR3 length: 21; J gene: TRBJ1-6; CDR3 protein: CASSQDNWGGVISSYNSPLHF; CDR3 DNA: TGCGCCAGCAGCCAAGATAATTGGGGGGGGGTAATCAGCTCCTATAATTCACCCCTCCACTTT
clone size: .; V gene: TRBV6-5; D gene: TRBD2; CDR3 length: 16; J gene: TRBJ2-2; CDR3 protein: CASSYKAGEGTGELFF; CDR3 DNA: TGTGCCAGCAGTTACAAGGCGGGAGAGGGCACCGGGGAGCTGTTTTTT
clone size: once; V gene: TRBV29-1; D gene: TRBD2; CDR3 length: 15; J gene: TRBJ2-1; CDR3 protein: CSVEGTSGSYNEQFF; CDR3 DNA: TGCAGCGTTGAAGGGACTAGCGGGAGCTACAATGAGCAGTTCTTC
clone size: few; V gene: TRBV7-9; D gene: .; CDR3 length: 14; J gene: TRBJ2-7; CDR3 protein: CASSEQGDAYEQYF; CDR3 DNA: TGTGCCAGCAGCGAACAGGGTGATGCCTACGAGCAGTACTTC
clone size: .; V gene: TRBV27; D gene: TRBD2; CDR3 length: 15; J gene: TRBJ2-1; CDR3 protein: CASRPTSGGFDEQFF; CDR3 DNA: TGTGCCAGCAGACCAACTAGCGGGGGGTTCGATGAGCAGTTCTTC
clone size: once; V gene: TRBV4-1; D gene: TRBD1; CDR3 length: 17; J gene: TRBJ1-5; CDR3 protein: CASSPGTGEYSNQPQHF; CDR3 DNA: TGCGCCAGCAGCCCTGGGACAGGGGAATATAGCAATCAGCCCCAGCATTTT
clone size: .; V gene: TRBV5-4; D gene: .; CDR3 length: 15; J gene: TRBJ2-1; CDR3 protein: CASSPWGSGHNEQFF; CDR3 DNA: TGTGCCAGCAGCCCCTGGGGGAGCGGACACAATGAGCAGTTCTTC
clone size: once; V gene: TRBV6-1; D gene: .; CDR3 length: 15; J gene: TRBJ2-1; CDR3 protein: CASSEPQGTYNEQFF; CDR3 DNA: TGTGCCAGCAGTGAACCCCAGGGGACCTACAATGAGCAGTTCTTC
clone size: once; V gene: TRBV5-4; D gene: .; CDR3 length: 12; J gene: TRBJ2-7; CDR3 protein: CASSLVGYEQYF; CDR3 DNA: TGTGCCAGCAGCTTGGTCGGCTACGAGCAGTACTTC
clone size: .; V gene: TRBV6-1; D gene: TRBD2; CDR3 length: 14; J gene: TRBJ2-1; CDR3 protein: CASSGGLAGNEQFF; CDR3 DNA: TGTGCCAGCAGTGGGGGACTAGCGGGCAATGAGCAGTTCTTC
clone size: .; V gene: TRBV6-6; D gene: .; CDR3 length: 12; J gene: TRBJ2-7; CDR3 protein: CASSYDVWEQYF; CDR3 DNA: TGTGCCAGCAGTTATGACGTCTGGGAGCAGTACTTC
clone size: .; V gene: TRBV29-1; D gene: .; CDR3 length: 13; J gene: TRBJ2-3; CDR3 protein: CSVPLEGTDTQYF; CDR3 DNA: TGCAGCGTTCCCCTCGAGGGCACAGATACGCAGTATTTT
clone size: .; V gene: TRBV11-2; D gene: .; CDR3 length: 12; J gene: TRBJ2-1; CDR3 protein: CASSWDRTEQFF; CDR3 DNA: TGTGCCAGCAGCTGGGACCGCACGGAGCAGTTCTTC
clone size: .; V gene: TRBV27; D gene: TRBD1; CDR3 length: 15; J gene: TRBJ1-2; CDR3 protein: CASSPLRGGSYGYTF; CDR3 DNA: TGTGCCAGCAGCCCCCTCAGAGGGGGCAGCTATGGCTACACCTTC
clone size: .; V gene: TRBV7-9; D gene: .; CDR3 length: 15; J gene: TRBJ1-2; CDR3 protein: CASSSPGGTGYGYTF; CDR3 DNA: TGTGCCAGCAGCTCCCCCGGGGGGACCGGCTATGGCTACACCTTC
clone size: .; V gene: TRBV18; D gene: .; CDR3 length: 15; J gene: TRBJ2-1; CDR3 protein: CASGAGTESYNEQFF; CDR3 DNA: TGTGCCAGCGGGGCTGGGACGGAGTCCTACAATGAGCAGTTCTTC
clone size: .; V gene: TRBV7-2; D gene: .; CDR3 length: 17; J gene: TRBJ2-1; CDR3 protein: CASSLAPYAESYNEQFF; CDR3 DNA: TGTGCCAGCAGCTTAGCGCCGTATGCGGAGTCCTACAATGAGCAGTTCTTC
clone size: once; V gene: TRBV13; D gene: .; CDR3 length: 15; J gene: TRBJ2-7; CDR3 protein: CASSSPGGRGDEQYF; CDR3 DNA: TGTGCCAGCAGCTCTCCGGGGGGCAGGGGCGACGAGCAGTACTTC
clone size: .; V gene: TRBV4-1; D gene: .; CDR3 length: 14; J gene: TRBJ2-7; CDR3 protein: CASSLKVEAYEQYF; CDR3 DNA: TGCGCCAGCAGCCTTAAAGTCGAGGCCTACGAGCAGTACTTC
clone size: once; V gene: TRBV12-5; D gene: .; CDR3 length: 14; J gene: TRBJ2-7; CDR3 protein: CASGLVVRDGEQYF; CDR3 DNA: TGTGCTAGTGGTTTGGTAGTGCGGGACGGCGAGCAGTACTTC
clone size: .; V gene: TRBV29-1; D gene: .; CDR3 length: 13; J gene: TRBJ2-2; CDR3 protein: CSVVAGFTGELFF; CDR3 DNA: TGCAGCGTTGTAGCAGGGTTTACCGGGGAGCTGTTTTTT
clone size: .; V gene: TRBV19; D gene: TRBD1; CDR3 length: 15; J gene: TRBJ1-4; CDR3 protein: CASSLGTATNEKLFF; CDR3 DNA: TGTGCCAGTAGTCTTGGGACAGCTACTAATGAAAAACTGTTTTTT
clone size: once; V gene: TRBV18; D gene: .; CDR3 length: 15; J gene: TRBJ1-6; CDR3 protein: CASSPATRDITVLHF; CDR3 DNA: TGTGCCAGCTCACCAGCCACCAGGGACATTACGGTCCTCCACTTT
clone size: few; V gene: TRBV2; D gene: .; CDR3 length: 16; J gene: TRBJ2-7; CDR3 protein: CASSEFGQLLLYEQYF; CDR3 DNA: TGTGCCAGCAGTGAATTTGGACAGCTGCTTCTCTACGAGCAGTACTTC
clone size: .; V gene: TRBV28; D gene: .; CDR3 length: 14; J gene: TRBJ2-7; CDR3 protein: CASSLRTPVDEQYF; CDR3 DNA: TGTGCCAGCAGTTTAAGAACTCCGGTGGACGAGCAGTACTTC
clone size: once; V gene: TRBV5-1; D gene: TRBD1; CDR3 length: 13; J gene: TRBJ2-7; CDR3 protein: CASSYGTVYEQYF; CDR3 DNA: TGCGCCAGCAGCTATGGGACAGTCTACGAGCAGTACTTC